The next 23 T cell receptor beta chains were all read from a single sample in a study of response to subunit inactivated influenza vaccine. TCRdb ran MiXCR on the RT-PCR reads and lists one entry per CDR3 protein. The sample consists of about 520,000 distinct CDR3 sequences, approximately 7.2% of them appearing once. The source was PBMCs from blood, collected roughly 24 months after vaccination. These receptor sequences come from a man aged 45 to 75 who received an inactivated influenza vaccine.

This clonotype was found many times. The chain is built from TRBV29-1 and TRBJ1-2; possibly TRBD1 for D (5 bases). Per the germline V gene, CDR1 is SQVTM and CDR2 is ANQGSEA. CDR3 length: 11 amino acids. The ends were cut back, 4 bases at V and 4 bases at J, with 7 bases in the middle. In DNA, the CDR3 is TGCAGCGTTGTAAGGGGCTATGGCTACACCTTC. This sequence encodes CSVVRGYGYTF.

The chain couples TRBV7-2 to TRBJ2-1; TRBD2 matches at 8 bases. Losses at the gene ends were 9 bases for V and 2 bases for J; bases not matched to a gene: 6. The CDR3 runs to 14 residues. Looked up from germline, CDR1 is SGHTA and CDR2 is FQGNSA. The CDR3 here is CASTAGVAYNEQFF. The CDR3 DNA sequence: TGTGCCAGTACAGCGGGGGTAGCCTACAATGAGCAGTTCTTC.

This clonotype came up a few times. The chain joins TRBV4-1 to TRBJ2-1, with TRBD1 identical over 10 bases. CDR1 is MGHRA and CDR2 is YSYEKL in the germline V gene. The CDR3 consists of 15 residues. Trimming removed 4 bases from V and 7 bases from J; junction bases left unmatched: 7. The CDR3 region is CASSPPGQGSNEQFF. The CDR3 DNA sequence: TGCGCCAGCAGCCCACCGGGACAGGGGTCTAATGAGCAGTTCTTC.

This clonotype has at least ten counts. The rearrangement links TRBV6-5 to TRBJ1-6, with D uncertain. The CDR3 totals 15 residues. CDR1 is MNHEY, CDR2 SVGAGI, per germline. V was cut by 0 bases and J by 6 bases, with 9 bases left in between. CDR3 in amino acids: CASSYSVQLNSPLHF. The CDR3 nucleotides are TGTGCCAGCAGTTACTCCGTTCAGCTTAATTCACCCCTCCACTTT.

The V and J genes are TRBV15 and TRBJ2-7; the D gene is possibly TRBD2 (7 bases). Trimming removed 8 bases at V and 5 bases at J, with 22 bases between. Germline V gene lookup returns CDR1 LNHNV and CDR2 YYDKDF (reference sequence). The CDR3 extends over 15 amino acids. CDR3 loop: CATEEGGAGGHEQYF. The DNA of the CDR3 is TGTGCCACCGAAGAAGGGGGGGCCGGGGGCCACGAGCAGTACTTC. Full variable domain (missing parts from reference TRBV15 and TRBJ2-7): DAMVIQNPRYQVTQFGKPVTLSCSQTLNHNVMYWYQQKSSQAPKLLFHYYDKDFNNEADTPDNFQSRRPNTSFCFLDIRSPGLGDTAMYLCATEEGGAGGHEQYFGPGTRLTVT.

The V and J genes are TRBV2 and TRBJ2-7, with D perhaps TRBD1 (6 bases). The CDR3 runs to 15 residues. Germline V gene sequence: CDR1 SNHLY, CDR2 FYNNEI. V lost 6 bases to trimming and J lost 2 bases, with 17 bases between them. Written as DNA, the CDR3 is TGTGCCAGCAGGTCGATCCAGCAGGGGCCCTACGAGCAGTACTTC. Translating gives CASRSIQQGPYEQYF.

This clonotype was picked up a small number of times. The rearrangement links TRBV6-5 to TRBJ2-3; 7 bases fit TRBD1. Germline lookup yields CDR1 MNHEY and CDR2 SVGAGI. The CDR3 is made up of 17 amino acids. V trimming: 2 bases; J trimming: 6 bases; junction bases outside the gene matches: 14. The CDR3 protein is CASSYIRGRLGTDTQYF. The CDR3 bases are TGTGCCAGCAGTTACATTAGGGGGCGCCTTGGTACGGATACGCAGTATTTT.

In this sample, this clonotype turned up many times. CDR3 residues: CASSSQTGSTDTQYF. The CDR3 coding sequence is TGTGCCAGCAGTTCGCAGACAGGGAGCACAGATACGCAGTATTTT. The chain employs TRBV12-3 or TRBV12-4 and TRBJ2-3; 7 bases fit TRBD1. The CDR3 runs 15 residues. J gave up 0 bases and V 4 bases, and 4 bases lay outside the gene matches.

Many counts were recorded for this clonotype. V is TRBV5-1 and J is TRBJ2-2, with TRBD1 identical over 7 bases. Per the germline V gene, CDR1 is SGHRS and CDR2 is YFSETQ. The V segment lost 5 bases and the J segment 0 bases; nucleotides outside the gene matches: 10. There are 17 residues in the CDR3. The DNA of the CDR3 is TGCGCCAGCAGAGGTGGGCCGGGACAGACGAACACCGGGGAGCTGTTTTTT. It translates to CASRGGPGQTNTGELFF. Supplemented by reference TRBV5-1 and TRBJ2-2, the full variable domain reads KAGVTQTPRYLIKTRGQQVTLSCSPISGHRSVSWYQQTPGQGLQFLFEYFSETQRNKGNFPGRFSGRQFSNSRSEMNVSTLELGDSALYLCASRGGPGQTNTGELFFGEGSRLTVL.

This clonotype was detected a few times. This rearrangement joins TRBV7-2 to TRBJ2-3, with 9 bases matching TRBD2. This CDR3 is built from 16 residues. CDR1 and CDR2 from the germline V gene are SGHTA and FQGNSA. The junction had 8 bases not matched to a gene; V was cut back by 5 bases and J by 2 bases. The chain's CDR3 is CASSPLGGGVTDTQYF. CDR3 in DNA: TGTGCCAGCAGCCCCCTTGGCGGGGGGGTCACAGATACGCAGTATTTT.

The chain combines TRBV20-1 with TRBJ2-7; D unclear. Trimming shortened V by 6 bases and J by 8 bases, and 14 bases separated the two germline ends. CDR3 size: 11 residues. Per germline, CDR1 DFQATT and CDR2 SNEGSKA (reference sequence). CDR3 DNA sequence: TGCAGTGCGAGTAATAAAGATCAGCAGTACTTC. As protein: CSASNKDQQYF.

The rearrangement uses TRBV24-1 and TRBJ2-1, with TRBD1 identical over 8 bases. V gave up 3 bases and J gave up 1 base; unmatched junction bases: 4. Germline V lookup: CDR1 KGHDR, CDR2 SFDVKD. The CDR3 is 16 residues long. Here the CDR3 DNA reads TGTGCCACCAGTGATCCGACAGGGGATTCCTACAATGAGCAGTTCTTC. It translates to CATSDPTGDSYNEQFF.

This chain uses TRBV12-3 or TRBV12-4 with TRBJ1-5; 7 bases are shared with TRBD1. After removal of 3 bases from V and 0 bases from J, the junction contained 14 bases not matched to a gene. This CDR3 has 19 amino acids. CDR3 region: CASSFRTGGGGYSNQPQHF. The DNA for the CDR3 is TGTGCCAGCAGTTTTAGGACAGGAGGGGGGGGATATAGCAATCAGCCCCAGCATTTT.

In its sample, this clonotype was seen many times. The chain couples TRBV5-1 to TRBJ2-1, with TRBD2 identical over 9 bases. The CDR3 totals 15 residues. CDR1 is SGHRS, CDR2 YFSETQ, per germline. V was clipped by 6 bases and J by 4 bases; unmatched bases: 8. CDR3 sequence: CASNARTSDYNEQFF. Written as DNA, the CDR3 is TGCGCCAGCAACGCTAGGACTAGCGATTACAATGAGCAGTTCTTC.

CDR3 DNA: TGTGCCAGCAGTGCCGGGACTAGCGGTGGAGATACGCAGTATTTT. Protein: CASSAGTSGGDTQYF. This chain connects TRBV6-1 to TRBJ2-3; 11 positions match TRBD2. Losses at the gene ends were 4 bases for V and 5 bases for J; bases not matched to a gene: 5. The germline V gene has CDR1 MNHNS and CDR2 SASEGT. The CDR3 totals 15 residues.

This clonotype was observed a handful of times. V is TRBV7-9 and J is TRBJ2-1; 14 nucleotides agree with TRBD2. Germline CDR1 and CDR2: SEHNR and FQNEAQ (reference sequence). V lost 2 bases, J lost 6 bases, and 3 bases stayed unmatched. This CDR3 is 16 amino acids long. In DNA form, the CDR3 reads TGTGCCAGCAGCTTATACGGGACTAGCGGGGGCAATGAGCAGTTCTTC. Translating it yields CASSLYGTSGGNEQFF.

The chain joins TRBV10-2 to TRBJ2-5; D gene uncertain. This CDR3 has 15 residues. The germline CDR1 and CDR2 sequences are WSHSY and SAAADI. V dropped 2 bases and J dropped 5 bases, with 15 bases sitting between them. The CDR3 nucleotides are TGCGCCAGCAGTGAGAGACGGGTGGGTCAGGAGACCCAGTACTTC. This sequence encodes CASSERRVGQETQYF.

This clonotype turned up a few times. The chain joins TRBV4-2 to TRBJ2-7, with 12 bases lining up with TRBD2. Looked up from germline, CDR1 is LGHNA and CDR2 is YNFKEQ. The CDR3 runs to 17 residues. V shed 0 bases and J 1 base; nucleotides not matched to a gene: 4. CDR3: CASSQELLAGGSYEQYF. CDR3 nucleotides: TGTGCCAGCAGCCAAGAGTTACTAGCGGGAGGATCCTACGAGCAGTACTTC.

The table lists this clonotype with a few counts. V is TRBV5-1 and J is TRBJ2-3; 9 bases map to TRBD2. V lost 0 bases to trimming and J lost 4 bases; unmatched junction nucleotides: 3. CDR3 length: 15 residues. Per germline, CDR1 SGHRS and CDR2 YFSETQ. The CDR3 here is CASSLVAGVSDTQYF. The DNA for the CDR3 is TGCGCCAGCAGCTTGGTAGCGGGAGTTTCAGATACGCAGTATTTT.

This clonotype was counted only a few times. The rearrangement links TRBV4-2 to TRBJ1-5; 8 nucleotides line up with TRBD1. The CDR3 is 16 residues long. V gave up 0 bases and J gave up 10 bases; unmatched junction bases: 11. CDR1 LGHNA and CDR2 YNFKEQ come from the germline V gene. DNA of the CDR3: TGTGCCAGCAGCCAAGATACGGGGGCAGGGGGCCCCCCCCAGCATTTT. Residues: CASSQDTGAGGPPQHF.

This clonotype showed up many times. The chain joins TRBV7-2 to TRBJ2-5; TRBD1 aligns across 8 bases. The CDR3 loop spans 15 amino acids. Germline V CDR1 and CDR2: SGHTA, FQGNSA. V lost 4 bases, J lost 2 bases, and 6 bases stayed unmatched. The DNA of the CDR3 is TGTGCCAGCAGCTCTTGGACAGGGATACAAGAGACCCAGTACTTC. Its protein product is CASSSWTGIQETQYF.

The rearrangement links TRBV11-1 to TRBJ1-2; D might be TRBD1 (6 bases). There are 18 residues in the CDR3. With 1 base removed from V and 5 bases from J, the gap between germline ends came to 23 bases. Per the germline V gene, CDR1 is SGHAT and CDR2 is FQDESV (reference sequence). CDR3 in amino acids: CASSLGSGTKIRTYGYTF. The CDR3 bases are TGTGCCAGCAGCTTAGGGTCCGGGACAAAGATTAGAACATATGGCTACACCTTC. The full variable domain, rest sourced from reference TRBV11-1 and TRBJ1-2, is EAEVAQSPRYKITEKSQAVAFWCDPISGHATLYWYRQILGQGPELLVQFQDESVVDDSQLPKDRFSAERLKGVDSTLKIQPAELGDSAMYLCASSLGSGTKIRTYGYTFGSGTRLTVV.

This clonotype has just a few counts. This chain links TRBV19 with TRBJ2-4; D gene unclear. CDR3 size: 13 residues. Trimming cost V 4 bases and J 0 bases, with 4 bases left between them. Germline-derived CDR1 and CDR2 are LNHDA and SQIVND (reference sequence). The DNA for the CDR3 is TGTGCCAGTAGTACGGGAGCCAAAAACATTCAGTACTTC. Residues: CASSTGAKNIQYF.